This T cell receptor (beta chain) derives from a study of regulatory T cells in long-lasting Graves disease (dated by TCRdb to the early 2020s). Regarding the research as a whole: Persistent Graves' disease meant more than 5 years of antithyroid drug treatment with TSH receptor autoantibodies that stayed positive. The study was registered as a clinical trial and conducted in China. Antithyroid drugs had been taken for 8.5 to 13 years on average by persistent Graves' disease patients in the clinical cohort. Peripheral blood TCR sequencing and RNA sequencing compared persistent Graves' disease patients with newly diagnosed Graves' disease patients. TCR sequencing covered 13 persistent and some 20 newly diagnosed Graves' disease patients, about 35 samples in total. Results the study describes overall, beyond this receptor: A larger number of public clonotypes was shared among persistent patients (2,741) than among newly diagnosed patients (approximately 930). Compared with newly diagnosed patients, persistent Graves' disease patients had lower TCR Shannon entropy and fewer highly expanded clones, which suggests clonal expansion. Persistent disease showed preferential use of TRBV28, TRBJ1-2 and TRBJ2-5, whereas newly diagnosed disease favored TRBV20-1 and TRBJ2-1. Only the TCR beta chain was sequenced and analyzed. Only peripheral blood was studied, because thyroid tissue, the primary lesion, was inaccessible. The authors noted that the small sample size was a limitation that may lower accuracy.

The junction shows trimming of 3 bases on V and 4 bases on J, plus 15 bases between the germline ends. From its cysteine to its phenylalanine, the CDR3 spans 15 amino acids. Solely the CDR3 DNA is kept, with 45 bases framed from the first base. For this clonotype: What antigen it recognizes has not been identified. No base qualities exist here, and no much larger clone lies one base off it.

Library preparation used multiplex PCR. Instrument on record: Illumina HiSeq 4000. iRepertoire HTBI primers and Arm-PCR amplification of CDR3 regions were used to construct TCR beta libraries. Gel purification was performed on PCR products prior to sequencing. The paper's data handling went like this. Gene usage analysis of CDR3 amino acid clonotypes relied on the approximately 60 TRBV and about 15 TRBJ segments identified across samples. COPE and FqMerger were used to merge the filtered high-quality paired reads into contigs. BLAST was used to align contigs to the IMGT TRBV, TRBD and TRBJ reference genes, and CDR3 was defined following IMGT. Highly expanded clones were defined as clonotypes with a frequency above 0.1%. Shannon entropy served as the measure of repertoire diversity, while the Gini coefficient captured V-J evenness. Clonotypes shared by more than one individual were considered public. TCRdb handled the public reads itself, with Q25 trimming in fastp and clone calling in MiXCR, and kept productive beta chains. Entries that share a CDR3 protein sequence are merged under the most common genes and DNA. These V and J calls derive from TCRdb rather than the authors' analysis. Counted in this sample were 400,000 to 500,000 distinct CDR3 sequences; less than 25% of them appeared once. Of the sample, 7.8% falls within the top ten clones.

The intended sense of this specimen's time point label: persistent/refractory GD, antithyroid drugs over 5 years with positive TRAb. For both TCR sequencing and RNA sequencing, RNA was extracted from PBMCs in TRIzol. Graves' disease was diagnosed according to American Thyroid Association guidelines. Patients for the study were recruited at an endocrinology department in Xi'an, China. From each patient, about 9.7 milliliters of peripheral blood was collected into an EDTA anticoagulant tube. Ficoll Paque Plus density gradient separation was used to isolate PBMCs, and no further T cell sorting was performed. An Agilent 2100 Bioanalyzer and agarose gel were used to check RNA quality, while a NanoDrop 2000 measured RNA concentration.

Source: peripheral blood mononuclear cells (PBMCs), taken when the disease was refractory, from a patient treated with antithyroid drugs. The source is a female donor with Graves disease. The sequence links TRBV12-3 or TRBV12-4 to TRBJ1-1; the D gene remains uncertain. The bases are TGTGCCAGCAGTTTGACGTCCTCTAGAAGCACTGAAGCTTTCTTT. This is translated as CASSLTSSRSTEAFF.